This TCR beta chain was found in a study of a mutant IDH1 vaccine in newly diagnosed glioma. There are 14 residues in the CDR3. The J segment lost 0 bases and the V segment lost 8 bases, leaving 6 bases of the junction unmatched. Germline V gives CDR1 MNHEY, CDR2 SVGAGI. Time point denoted: week 35, safety follow-up. Every vaccine dose comprised 300 ug of mutant IDH1 20-mer peptide plus topical imiquimod. This clone turned up a few times. Its antigen is currently unknown. Generated by immunoSEQ multiplex PCR, the TCRdb table keeps only in-frame clones and is missing some. The table records 40,000 to 60,000 clones, 70% to 85% of them present only once.

V usage is TRBV6-5 and J usage is TRBJ1-1, with 7 bases that match TRBD1. The sample here was PBMCs, taken from a glioma patient whose treatment included an IDH1 peptide vaccine. The TCR originated in a man between 35 and 55 years old with glioma. The CDR3 region is CASERTGLNTEAFF. DNA for the CDR3: TGTGCCAGCGAAAGGACAGGACTGAACACTGAAGCTTTCTTT.